A selection of T cell receptor beta chains follows, all from one sample in a study of T-cell reconstitution after alpha-beta-depleted transplantation in children. TCRdb re-derived calls from the PCR reads in MiXCR, one entry per CDR3 protein. Of 640,000 or so distinct CDR3 sequences detected, 16% appear once; the ten largest clones hold around 0.96%. The sample was PBMCs from the stem cell graft donor, taken from the stem cell graft. These receptors all stem from a human donor who donated a stem cell graft to a child with acute myeloid leukemia. Each CDR3 is given with its conserved first and last residue. The order of the fields is clone size, D gene, CDR3 length, V gene, J gene, CDR3 protein, CDR3 DNA. D genes are given only for firm matches. The size of a clone is reported for some rows only, either as once, few or many, or as a class for expanded clones.

abundance: .
d_gene: .
len: 12
v_gene: TRBV20-1
j_gene: TRBJ1-2
CDR3aa: CARPTLQYGYTF
CDR3nt: TGCGCCCGCCCAACCCTCCAATATGGCTACACCTTC

abundance: many
d_gene: .
len: 16
v_gene: TRBV12-3/TRBV12-4
j_gene: TRBJ2-5
CDR3aa: CASNPSDPGEVETQYF
CDR3nt: TGTGCCAGCAACCCCTCGGACCCGGGGGAGGTAGAGACCCAGTACTTC

abundance: .
d_gene: TRBD1
len: 17
v_gene: TRBV28
j_gene: TRBJ1-5
CDR3aa: CASSLGTGEEGNQPQHF
CDR3nt: TGTGCCAGCAGTTTAGGGACAGGGGAGGAGGGCAATCAGCCCCAGCATTTT

abundance: .
d_gene: TRBD2
len: 18
v_gene: TRBV6-6
j_gene: TRBJ2-3
CDR3aa: CASRPLSSGGAGTDTQYF
CDR3nt: TGTGCCAGCAGGCCCCTGAGTAGCGGGGGGGCCGGCACAGATACGCAGTATTTT

abundance: many
d_gene: .
len: 13
v_gene: TRBV20-1
j_gene: TRBJ1-2
CDR3aa: CSARPDRNYGYTF
CDR3nt: TGCAGTGCTAGACCGGACAGAAACTATGGCTACACCTTC

abundance: few
d_gene: TRBD1
len: 14
v_gene: TRBV20-1
j_gene: TRBJ1-2
CDR3aa: CSATLGTGTYGYTF
CDR3nt: TGCAGTGCCACCCTGGGGACAGGGACTTATGGCTACACCTTC

abundance: .
d_gene: .
len: 15
v_gene: TRBV7-9
j_gene: TRBJ2-2
CDR3aa: CASSLFEVSTGELFF
CDR3nt: TGTGCCAGCAGCTTGTTTGAAGTGAGCACCGGGGAGCTGTTTTTT

abundance: many
d_gene: .
len: 15
v_gene: TRBV27
j_gene: TRBJ2-3
CDR3aa: CASSFVGQSTDTQYF
CDR3nt: TGTGCCAGCAGTTTTGTCGGACAGAGCACAGATACGCAGTATTTT

abundance: many
d_gene: .
len: 15
v_gene: TRBV12-3/TRBV12-4
j_gene: TRBJ1-6
CDR3aa: CASSSDRLRLSPLHF
CDR3nt: TGTGCCAGCAGTTCTGACAGGCTCAGATTATCACCCCTCCACTTT

abundance: .
d_gene: .
len: 14
v_gene: TRBV5-1
j_gene: TRBJ2-5
CDR3aa: CASSLEGYQETQYF
CDR3nt: TGCGCCAGCAGCTTAGAGGGGTACCAAGAGACCCAGTACTTC

abundance: many
d_gene: .
len: 14
v_gene: TRBV20-1
j_gene: TRBJ1-2
CDR3aa: CSAREEGLRYGYTF
CDR3nt: TGCAGTGCTAGAGAGGAGGGGCTCCGATATGGCTACACCTTC

abundance: few
d_gene: TRBD1
len: 16
v_gene: TRBV5-1
j_gene: TRBJ2-1
CDR3aa: CASSLGRDRARNEQFF
CDR3nt: TGCGCCAGCAGCTTGGGCCGGGACAGGGCGAGAAATGAGCAGTTCTTC

abundance: few
d_gene: .
len: 13
v_gene: TRBV12-3/TRBV12-4
j_gene: TRBJ2-2
CDR3aa: CASSSRNTGELFF
CDR3nt: TGTGCCAGCAGTTCGCGGAACACCGGGGAGCTGTTTTTT

abundance: .
d_gene: .
len: 16
v_gene: TRBV11-3
j_gene: TRBJ2-5
CDR3aa: CASSLLSAAKRETQYF
CDR3nt: TGTGCCAGCAGCTTATTATCAGCGGCAAAGAGAGAGACCCAGTACTTC

abundance: few
d_gene: .
len: 15
v_gene: TRBV4-3
j_gene: TRBJ2-2
CDR3aa: CASSQDLGVAGELFF
CDR3nt: TGCGCCAGCAGCCAAGATCTAGGGGTGGCCGGGGAGCTGTTTTTT

abundance: .
d_gene: TRBD1
len: 12
v_gene: TRBV14
j_gene: TRBJ2-7
CDR3aa: CASSVQGTEQYF
CDR3nt: TGTGCCAGCAGTGTACAGGGGACCGAGCAGTACTTC

abundance: .
d_gene: TRBD2
len: 17
v_gene: TRBV29-1
j_gene: TRBJ2-1
CDR3aa: CSAGPSGGANSYNEQFF
CDR3nt: TGCAGCGCCGGGCCCAGCGGGGGTGCTAACTCCTACAATGAGCAGTTCTTC

abundance: .
d_gene: TRBD1
len: 15
v_gene: TRBV4-3
j_gene: TRBJ1-2
CDR3aa: CASSQEAGGNYGYTF
CDR3nt: TGCGCCAGCAGCCAAGAGGCAGGGGGCAACTATGGCTACACCTTC

abundance: many
d_gene: TRBD2
len: 15
v_gene: TRBV20-1
j_gene: TRBJ2-3
CDR3aa: CSAIGRGGRADTQYF
CDR3nt: TGCAGTGCTATCGGACGGGGGGGCCGTGCAGATACGCAGTATTTT

abundance: .
d_gene: TRBD1
len: 16
v_gene: TRBV20-1
j_gene: TRBJ2-1
CDR3aa: CSARGRGDRVEEEQFF
CDR3nt: TGCAGTGCTAGGGGCCGCGGGGACAGGGTCGAAGAGGAGCAGTTCTTC

abundance: .
d_gene: TRBD2
len: 15
v_gene: TRBV9
j_gene: TRBJ2-3
CDR3aa: CASSEIYGGAKTQYF
CDR3nt: TGTGCCAGCAGCGAGATCTACGGGGGGGCGAAAACGCAGTATTTT

abundance: .
d_gene: .
len: 11
v_gene: TRBV20-1
j_gene: TRBJ1-2
CDR3aa: CSAETNYGYTF
CDR3nt: TGCAGTGCCGAGACTAACTATGGCTACACCTTC

abundance: few
d_gene: TRBD1
len: 15
v_gene: TRBV9
j_gene: TRBJ2-2
CDR3aa: CASSATGKGTGELFF
CDR3nt: TGTGCCAGCAGCGCGACAGGGAAGGGCACCGGGGAGCTGTTTTTT

abundance: few
d_gene: .
len: 13
v_gene: TRBV5-5
j_gene: TRBJ2-1
CDR3aa: CASSLVGGREQFF
CDR3nt: TGTGCCAGCAGCTTAGTAGGAGGTCGAGAGCAGTTCTTC

abundance: many
d_gene: TRBD1
len: 18
v_gene: TRBV20-1
j_gene: TRBJ1-1
CDR3aa: CSAQGQGRLLLMNTEAFF
CDR3nt: TGCAGTGCTCAAGGACAGGGTCGACTTCTCCTGATGAACACTGAAGCTTTCTTT

abundance: .
d_gene: TRBD2
len: 16
v_gene: TRBV20-1
j_gene: TRBJ2-5
CDR3aa: CSAGASPLAGEETQYF
CDR3nt: TGCAGTGCTGGAGCTAGCCCCCTAGCGGGGGAAGAGACCCAGTACTTC

abundance: few
d_gene: TRBD1
len: 16
v_gene: TRBV19
j_gene: TRBJ1-1
CDR3aa: CASSSRDRGGNTEAFF
CDR3nt: TGTGCCAGTAGTAGCCGGGACAGGGGAGGAAACACTGAAGCTTTCTTT

abundance: many
d_gene: TRBD2
len: 14
v_gene: TRBV12-3/TRBV12-4
j_gene: TRBJ2-1
CDR3aa: CASSFASGGHVEFF
CDR3nt: TGTGCCAGCAGTTTCGCTAGCGGGGGCCACGTGGAGTTCTTC

abundance: many
d_gene: .
len: 15
v_gene: TRBV20-1
j_gene: TRBJ2-3
CDR3aa: CSARDPRVATDTQYF
CDR3nt: TGCAGTGCTAGAGACCCCCGCGTAGCCACAGATACGCAGTATTTT

abundance: .
d_gene: TRBD2
len: 15
v_gene: TRBV7-2
j_gene: TRBJ2-2
CDR3aa: CASSLVAGNVGELFF
CDR3nt: TGTGCCAGCAGCTTAGTAGCGGGGAATGTCGGGGAGCTGTTTTTT

abundance: .
d_gene: .
len: 16
v_gene: TRBV25-1
j_gene: TRBJ1-2
CDR3aa: CASVRSGTRSLDGYTF
CDR3nt: TGTGCCAGCGTCCGCTCCGGGACGAGATCCTTGGACGGCTACACCTTC

abundance: .
d_gene: .
len: 16
v_gene: TRBV20-1
j_gene: TRBJ2-4
CDR3aa: CSARDGRELAKNIQYF
CDR3nt: TGCAGTGCTAGAGATGGCAGGGAACTAGCCAAAAACATTCAGTACTTC

abundance: few
d_gene: .
len: 15
v_gene: TRBV28
j_gene: TRBJ1-5
CDR3aa: CASRLNSWVGQPQHF
CDR3nt: TGTGCCAGCAGACTTAATTCGTGGGTCGGTCAGCCCCAGCATTTT

abundance: .
d_gene: .
len: 17
v_gene: TRBV9
j_gene: TRBJ1-2
CDR3aa: CASSGFTGFSSNYGYTF
CDR3nt: TGTGCCAGCAGCGGTTTTACCGGGTTCTCCTCTAACTATGGCTACACCTTC

abundance: many
d_gene: TRBD1
len: 13
v_gene: TRBV29-1
j_gene: TRBJ2-7
CDR3aa: CSVLGQVTYEQYF
CDR3nt: TGCAGCGTTCTAGGACAGGTAACCTACGAGCAGTACTTC

abundance: many
d_gene: .
len: 13
v_gene: TRBV12-3/TRBV12-4
j_gene: TRBJ2-1
CDR3aa: CASSPRGWGEQFF
CDR3nt: TGTGCCAGCAGTCCCAGGGGTTGGGGCGAGCAGTTCTTC

abundance: .
d_gene: .
len: 13
v_gene: TRBV20-1
j_gene: TRBJ2-7
CDR3aa: CSALRVEGHEQYF
CDR3nt: TGCAGTGCCCTGCGTGTAGAAGGACACGAGCAGTACTTC